In this sample, the clone carrying this TCR beta chain turned up a few times. Its specificity is unknown. The data were taken from a study of T-cell memory formation after mild COVID-19. Turning to the study itself: In these data, TCR clusters were largely donor specific.

Germline V gene lookup returns CDR1 SGHNT and CDR2 YENEEA. The CDR3 is 18 amino acids. V was pared by 5 bases and J by 3 bases, with 12 bases of the junction left unmatched. Study observations and caveats: Within pre-infection memory, some responding clones were found, suggesting cross-reactive memory joined. Shrinking CD4+ clones were chiefly CM and EM; CD8+ ones were chiefly EMRA.

TCR alpha and TCR beta cDNA libraries carrying sample barcodes and UMIs were produced by 5'RACE using constant-segment primers. Each CDR3 protein gets one entry after TCRdb re-called the 5' RACE reads with MiXCR. Of about 470,000 distinct CDR3 sequences listed, over 15% are singletons. The clonotype was recovered from an adult woman who had mild COVID-19 (a few samples of this study predate the infection). Cell type and time point are not known. V is TRBV11-3 and J is TRBJ2-2; 10 bases agree with TRBD1. The sequencing sample was made of PBMCs or a T cell subset sorted from them (not recorded which). The CDR3 loop reads CASSPWDRGPPYTGELFF. DNA of the CDR3: TGTGCCAGCAGCCCATGGGACAGGGGCCCTCCCTACACCGGGGAGCTGTTTTTT.